These T cell receptor beta chains were read from a single sample in a study of graft-versus-host responses after intestinal transplantation. Assay used: immunoSEQ multiplex PCR; TCRdb lists only in-frame clones, some missing. The sample comprises approximately 90,000 clones, 88% of which are singletons, and around 0.3% rests with the top ten. The antigens for these receptors are not known. Source: unstimulated CD4+ T cells sorted from spleen or lymph node cells, taken before transplant. These receptors came from a human donor who was the organ donor for an intestinal transplant. Both conserved end residues are part of each CDR3. D genes are given only for firm matches. Clone size appears in some rows only: once, few, many, or a class for an expanded clone.

clone size: NA; J gene: TRBJ1-1; V gene: TRBV28; D gene: TRBD1; CDR3 DNA: TGTGCCAGCAGATTCCCTGACAGGGAGAACACTGAAGCTTTCTTT; CDR3 protein: CASRFPDRENTEAFF
clone size: NA; J gene: TRBJ1-4; V gene: TRBV5-1; D gene: NA; CDR3 DNA: TGCGCCAGCAGCTTGGCCTATTTGGCAACTAATGAAAAACTGTTTTTT; CDR3 protein: CASSLAYLATNEKLFF
clone size: NA; J gene: TRBJ2-1; V gene: TRBV4-2; D gene: TRBD2; CDR3 DNA: TGTGCCAGCAGTCAAGTCTCCCTGGTGGGACTAGCGGGGAATGAGCAGTTCTTC; CDR3 protein: CASSQVSLVGLAGNEQFF
clone size: NA; J gene: TRBJ1-6; V gene: TRBV7-8; D gene: NA; CDR3 DNA: TGTGCCAGCAGCTTAGAGGGGAATTCACCCCTCCACTTT; CDR3 protein: CASSLEGNSPLHF
clone size: NA; J gene: TRBJ2-7; V gene: TRBV15; D gene: NA; CDR3 DNA: TGTGCCACCAGCAGAAACAGGGTGAGGTACGAGCAGTACTTC; CDR3 protein: CATSRNRVRYEQYF
clone size: NA; J gene: TRBJ1-1; V gene: TRBV7-2; D gene: TRBD1; CDR3 DNA: TGTGCCAGCAGCCCGAGACAGGGGCGGACTGAAGCTTTCTTT; CDR3 protein: CASSPRQGRTEAFF
clone size: NA; J gene: TRBJ2-2; V gene: TRBV5-1; D gene: TRBD2; CDR3 DNA: TGCGCCAGCAGCTTGGGACTAGCGGGGGCCACCGGGGAGCTGTTTTTT; CDR3 protein: CASSLGLAGATGELFF
clone size: NA; J gene: TRBJ2-7; V gene: TRBV7-9; D gene: NA; CDR3 DNA: TGTGCCAGCAGCTTAAGGGGGGAGCAGTACTTC; CDR3 protein: CASSLRGEQYF
clone size: NA; J gene: TRBJ2-7; V gene: TRBV10-3; D gene: NA; CDR3 DNA: TGTGCCATCAGTCCCTCGGCGGTCAGCTCCTACGAGCAGTACTTC; CDR3 protein: CAISPSAVSSYEQYF
clone size: NA; J gene: TRBJ2-1; V gene: TRBV9; D gene: TRBD2; CDR3 DNA: TGTGCCAGCAGCGTAACCGGGACTAGGAGGATCCATGAGCAGTTCTTC; CDR3 protein: CASSVTGTRRIHEQFF
clone size: NA; J gene: TRBJ2-2; V gene: TRBV7-2; D gene: TRBD2; CDR3 DNA: TGTGCCAGCAGCTGGTTAGCGGGGGCGACCACCGGGGAGCTGTTTTTT; CDR3 protein: CASSWLAGATTGELFF
clone size: NA; J gene: TRBJ2-5; V gene: TRBV28; D gene: TRBD2; CDR3 DNA: TGTGCCAGCAGATTGACTAGCGGGAATAATCAAGAGACCCAGTACTTC; CDR3 protein: CASRLTSGNNQETQYF
clone size: NA; J gene: TRBJ2-7; V gene: TRBV4-2; D gene: NA; CDR3 DNA: TGTGCCAGCAGCCAAGACAGGCGAGCGGCCCTCTACGAGCAGTACTTC; CDR3 protein: CASSQDRRAALYEQYF
clone size: NA; J gene: TRBJ2-3; V gene: TRBV4-1; D gene: TRBD2; CDR3 DNA: TGCGCCAGCAGCCAGGAGCGGGGGGCGTCTATGGGCACAGATACGCAGTATTTT; CDR3 protein: CASSQERGASMGTDTQYF
clone size: NA; J gene: TRBJ2-5; V gene: TRBV5-1; D gene: TRBD2; CDR3 DNA: TGCGCCAGCAGCTGGGGACTAGAAGAGACCCAGTACTTC; CDR3 protein: CASSWGLEETQYF
clone size: NA; J gene: TRBJ1-1; V gene: TRBV5-1; D gene: NA; CDR3 DNA: TGCGCCAGCAGCTTGGGCGGGGCCGATACTTCAGCTTTCTTT; CDR3 protein: CASSLGGADTSAFF
clone size: NA; J gene: TRBJ2-1; V gene: TRBV14; D gene: NA; CDR3 DNA: TGTGCCAGCAGCCAAGATCTCGGTTACAATGAGCAGTTCTTC; CDR3 protein: CASSQDLGYNEQFF
clone size: NA; J gene: TRBJ2-2; V gene: TRBV6-6; D gene: NA; CDR3 DNA: TGTGCCAGCAGTACCGGGACAACAACGGACGCCGGGGAGCTGTTTTTT; CDR3 protein: CASSTGTTTDAGELFF
clone size: NA; J gene: TRBJ1-6; V gene: TRBV9; D gene: NA; CDR3 DNA: TGTGCCAGCAGCGTAGCGGGGACATCAGGTTCACCCCTCCACTTT; CDR3 protein: CASSVAGTSGSPLHF
clone size: NA; J gene: TRBJ1-1; V gene: TRBV10-3; D gene: NA; CDR3 DNA: TGTGCCATAGGGGGGGGCGCCACTGAAGCTTTCTTT; CDR3 protein: CAIGGGATEAFF
clone size: once; J gene: TRBJ1-2; V gene: TRBV10-3; D gene: NA; CDR3 DNA: TGTGCCATCGGGTTGAGAGGGATCGGCTACACCTTC; CDR3 protein: CAIGLRGIGYTF
clone size: few; J gene: TRBJ2-5; V gene: TRBV29-1; D gene: NA; CDR3 DNA: TGCAGCTTACTGACAGTCTTGGGAGAGACCCAGTACTTC; CDR3 protein: CSLLTVLGETQYF
clone size: NA; J gene: TRBJ2-7; V gene: TRBV7-2; D gene: TRBD2; CDR3 DNA: TGTGCCAGCAGCCCATCATCTAGCGGGAGGGCCCACGAGCAGTACTTC; CDR3 protein: CASSPSSSGRAHEQYF
clone size: NA; J gene: TRBJ1-2; V gene: TRBV6-5; D gene: NA; CDR3 DNA: TGTGCCAGCAGCAGGGGACCTAACTATGGCTACACCTTC; CDR3 protein: CASSRGPNYGYTF